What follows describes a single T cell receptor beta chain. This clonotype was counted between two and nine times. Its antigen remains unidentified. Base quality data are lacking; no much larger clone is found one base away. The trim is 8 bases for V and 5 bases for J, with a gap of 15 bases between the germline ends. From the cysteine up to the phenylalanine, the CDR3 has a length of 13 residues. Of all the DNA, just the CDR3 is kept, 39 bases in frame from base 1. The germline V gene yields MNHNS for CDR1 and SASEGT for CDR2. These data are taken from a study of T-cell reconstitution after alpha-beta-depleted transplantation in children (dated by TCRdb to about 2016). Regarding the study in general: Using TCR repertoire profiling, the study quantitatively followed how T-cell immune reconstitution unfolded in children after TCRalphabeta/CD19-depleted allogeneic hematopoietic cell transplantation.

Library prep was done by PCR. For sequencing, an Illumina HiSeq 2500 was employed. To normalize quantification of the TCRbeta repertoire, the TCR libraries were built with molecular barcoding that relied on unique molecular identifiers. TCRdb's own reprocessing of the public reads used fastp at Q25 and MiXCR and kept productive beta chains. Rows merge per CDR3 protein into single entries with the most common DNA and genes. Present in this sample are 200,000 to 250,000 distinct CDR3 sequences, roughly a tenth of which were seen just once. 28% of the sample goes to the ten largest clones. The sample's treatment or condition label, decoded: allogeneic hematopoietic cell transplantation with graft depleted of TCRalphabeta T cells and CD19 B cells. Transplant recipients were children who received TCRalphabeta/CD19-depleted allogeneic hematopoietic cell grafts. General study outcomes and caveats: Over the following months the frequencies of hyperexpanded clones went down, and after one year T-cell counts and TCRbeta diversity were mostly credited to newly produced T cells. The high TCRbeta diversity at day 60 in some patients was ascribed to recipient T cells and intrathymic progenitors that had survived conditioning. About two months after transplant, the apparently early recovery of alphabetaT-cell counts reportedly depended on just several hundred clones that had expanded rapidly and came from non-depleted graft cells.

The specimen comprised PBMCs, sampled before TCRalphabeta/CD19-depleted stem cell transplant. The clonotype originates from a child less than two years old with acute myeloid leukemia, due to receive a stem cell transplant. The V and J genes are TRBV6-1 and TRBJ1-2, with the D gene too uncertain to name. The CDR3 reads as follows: CASFGGNLYGYTF. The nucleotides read TGTGCCAGCTTTGGCGGCAACTTATATGGCTACACCTTC.